The clone carrying this TCR beta chain was observed many times. The record originates from a study of T cells in Graves' hyperthyroidism and ophthalmopathy. Using RNA transcripts as the source, TCR beta CDR3 regions were amplified. Researchers ran a first-round RT-PCR on the TCR CDR3 using the HTBI primer set. TCRdb redid the calling of the multiplex PCR reads with MiXCR, one entry per CDR3 protein. The sample lists 250,000 to 400,000 distinct CDR3 sequences; 12% to 15% were seen once. The CDR3 has 15 residues. CDR1 is MDHEN and CDR2 is SYDVKM in the germline V gene. The V end was cut by 4 bases, the J end by 2 bases, with 11 bases between.

The TCR was taken from a middle-aged woman with Graves' ophthalmopathy. Sequencing was carried out using blood. This rearrangement joins TRBV28 to TRBJ1-4, with D unresolved. The CDR3 nucleotides read TGTGCCAGCAGTTCCTCAGCCTCTACTAATGAAAAACTGTTTTTT. Translation gives CASSSSASTNEKLFF.